This T cell receptor (beta chain) was profiled in a study of blood T cells in healthy people across ages. Study-wide points: It was held that diversity estimates obtained from one million T cells represented underestimates. Diversity of TCR beta correlated strongly with naive T cell percentage. PBMCs left unsorted prevented a conclusive naive versus antigen-experienced comparison.

PCR was performed a second time for roughly 6 to 12 cycles using a sample-barcoded 5' primer and a J-beta primer mix. Using its own MiXCR run on the 5' RACE reads, TCRdb lists one record per CDR3 protein. The sample consists of approximately 1.5 million distinct CDR3 sequences, roughly 30% of them appearing once. A note on this clonotype: Its antigen is unknown.

CDR1 is MNHNY, CDR2 SVGAGI, per germline (reference sequence). CDR3 size: 15 residues. After removal of 6 bases from V and 5 bases from J, the junction contained 8 bases not matched to a gene. This chain links TRBV6-6 with TRBJ2-7; 12 bases map to TRBD1. The sequence came from a woman younger than 45 in good health. The sample taken for sequencing was blood. The CDR3 DNA is TGTGCCAGCAGACCCAGCCGGGACAGGGGGCACGAGCAGTACTTC. Its translation is CASRPSRDRGHEQYF.